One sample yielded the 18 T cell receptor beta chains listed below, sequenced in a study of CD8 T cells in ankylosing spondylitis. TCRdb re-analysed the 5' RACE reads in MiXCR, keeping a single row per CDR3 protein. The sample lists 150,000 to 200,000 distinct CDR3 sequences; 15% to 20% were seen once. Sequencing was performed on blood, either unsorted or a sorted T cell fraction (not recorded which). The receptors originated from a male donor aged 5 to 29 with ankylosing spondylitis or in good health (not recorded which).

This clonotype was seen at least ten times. The CDR3 protein is CSARVVSYEQYF. Written as DNA, the CDR3 is TGCAGTGCTAGGGTTGTGTCCTACGAGCAGTACTTC. The chain links TRBV20-1 to TRBJ2-7; D unclear. Trimming took off 3 bases at V and 1 base at J, with 7 bases between the two ends. The CDR3 extends over 12 amino acids. CDR1 is DFQATT and CDR2 is SNEGSKA in the germline V gene (reference sequence).

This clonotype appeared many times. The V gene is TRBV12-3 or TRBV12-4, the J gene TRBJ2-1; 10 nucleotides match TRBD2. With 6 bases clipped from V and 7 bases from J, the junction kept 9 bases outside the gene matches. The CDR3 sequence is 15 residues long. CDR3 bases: TGTGCCAGCAGCCCGAGCGGGAGGGCCGGGAATGAGCAGTTCTTC. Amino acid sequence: CASSPSGRAGNEQFF.

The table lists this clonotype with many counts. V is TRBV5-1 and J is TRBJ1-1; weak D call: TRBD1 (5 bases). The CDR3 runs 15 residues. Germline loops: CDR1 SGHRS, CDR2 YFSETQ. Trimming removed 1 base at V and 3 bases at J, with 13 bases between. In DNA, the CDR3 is TGCGCCAGCAGCTTGTTATCAGGGTCGGACACTGAAGCTTTCTTT. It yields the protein CASSLLSGSDTEAFF.

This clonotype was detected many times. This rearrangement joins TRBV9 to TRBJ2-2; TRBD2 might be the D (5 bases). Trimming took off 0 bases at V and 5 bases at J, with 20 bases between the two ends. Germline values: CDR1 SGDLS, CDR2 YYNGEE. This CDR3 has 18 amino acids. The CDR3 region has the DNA TGTGCCAGCAGCGTAGTGGCGGGTCCCGCCGGGTTGACCGGGGAGCTGTTTTTT. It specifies CASSVVAGPAGLTGELFF. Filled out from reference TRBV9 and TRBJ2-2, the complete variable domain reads DSGVTQTPKHLITATGQRVTLRCSPRSGDLSVYWYQQSLDQGLQFLIQYYNGEERAKGNILERFSAQQFPDLHSELNLSSLELGDSALYFCASSVVAGPAGLTGELFFGEGSRLTVL.

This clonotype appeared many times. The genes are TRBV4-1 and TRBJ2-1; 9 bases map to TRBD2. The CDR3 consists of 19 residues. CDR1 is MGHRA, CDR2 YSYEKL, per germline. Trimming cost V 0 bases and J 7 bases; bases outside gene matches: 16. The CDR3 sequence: CASSQDLTSGFTFTNEQFF. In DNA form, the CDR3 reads TGCGCCAGCAGCCAAGATTTGACTAGCGGCTTCACATTTACGAATGAGCAGTTCTTC.

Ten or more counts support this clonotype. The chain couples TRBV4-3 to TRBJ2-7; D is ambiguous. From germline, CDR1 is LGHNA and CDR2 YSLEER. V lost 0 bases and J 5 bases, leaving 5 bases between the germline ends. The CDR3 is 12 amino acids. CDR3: CASSQDGNEQYF. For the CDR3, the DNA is TGCGCCAGCAGCCAAGACGGAAACGAGCAGTACTTC.

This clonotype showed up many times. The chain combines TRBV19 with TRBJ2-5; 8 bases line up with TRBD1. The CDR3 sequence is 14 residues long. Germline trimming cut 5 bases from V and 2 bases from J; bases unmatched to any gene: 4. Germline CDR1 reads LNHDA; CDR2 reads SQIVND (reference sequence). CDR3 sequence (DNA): TGTGCCAGTAGTGTAGGACAGGGACAAGAGACCCAGTACTTC. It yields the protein CASSVGQGQETQYF.

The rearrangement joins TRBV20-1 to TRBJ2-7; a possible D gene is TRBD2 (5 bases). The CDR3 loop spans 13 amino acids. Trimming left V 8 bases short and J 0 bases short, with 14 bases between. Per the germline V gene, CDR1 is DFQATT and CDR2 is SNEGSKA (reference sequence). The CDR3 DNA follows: TGCAGTTCTCGGGGATACGACTCCTACGAGCAGTACTTC. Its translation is CSSRGYDSYEQYF.

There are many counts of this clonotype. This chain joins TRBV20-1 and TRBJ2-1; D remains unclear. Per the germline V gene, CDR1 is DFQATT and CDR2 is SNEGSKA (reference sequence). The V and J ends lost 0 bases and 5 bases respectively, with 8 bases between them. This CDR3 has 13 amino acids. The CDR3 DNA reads TGCAGTGCTAGAGAAGCGCTACACAATGAGCAGTTCTTC. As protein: CSAREALHNEQFF.

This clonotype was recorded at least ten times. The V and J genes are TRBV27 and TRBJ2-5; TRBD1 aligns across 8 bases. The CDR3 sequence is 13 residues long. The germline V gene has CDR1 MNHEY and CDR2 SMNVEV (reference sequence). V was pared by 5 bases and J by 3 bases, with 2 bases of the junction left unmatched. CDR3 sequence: CASSKDREETQYF. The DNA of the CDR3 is TGTGCCAGCAGTAAGGACAGGGAAGAGACCCAGTACTTC.

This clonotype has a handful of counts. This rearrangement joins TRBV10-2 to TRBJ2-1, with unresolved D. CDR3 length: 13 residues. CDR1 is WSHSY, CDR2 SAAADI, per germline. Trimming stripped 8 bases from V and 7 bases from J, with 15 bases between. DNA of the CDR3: TGCGCCAGCCGATTAAGAGGCGGTAATGAGCAGTTCTTC. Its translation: CASRLRGGNEQFF.

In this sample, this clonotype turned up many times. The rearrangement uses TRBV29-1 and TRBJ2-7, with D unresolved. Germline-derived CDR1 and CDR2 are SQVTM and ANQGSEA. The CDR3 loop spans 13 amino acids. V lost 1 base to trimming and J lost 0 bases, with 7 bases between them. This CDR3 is CSVEATSSYEQYF. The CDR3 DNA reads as TGCAGCGTTGAAGCGACGAGCTCCTACGAGCAGTACTTC.

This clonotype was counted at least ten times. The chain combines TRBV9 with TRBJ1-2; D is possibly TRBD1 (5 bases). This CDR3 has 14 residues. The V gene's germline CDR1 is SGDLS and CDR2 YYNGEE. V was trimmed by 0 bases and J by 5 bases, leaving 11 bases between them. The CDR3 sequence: CASSVGTQSYGYTF. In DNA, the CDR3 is TGTGCCAGCAGCGTAGGGACACAGAGTTATGGCTACACCTTC.

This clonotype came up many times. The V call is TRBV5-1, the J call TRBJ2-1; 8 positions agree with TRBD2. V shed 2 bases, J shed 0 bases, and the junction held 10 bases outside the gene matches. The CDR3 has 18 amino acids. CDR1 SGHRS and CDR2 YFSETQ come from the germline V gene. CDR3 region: CASSFTQRGISSYNEQFF. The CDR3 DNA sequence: TGCGCCAGCAGCTTTACCCAGCGGGGGATTAGCTCCTACAATGAGCAGTTCTTC.

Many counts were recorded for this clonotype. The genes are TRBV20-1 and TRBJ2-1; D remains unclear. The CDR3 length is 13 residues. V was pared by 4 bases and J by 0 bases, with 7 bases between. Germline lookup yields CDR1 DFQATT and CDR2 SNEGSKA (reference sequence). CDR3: CSAKGRSYNEQFF. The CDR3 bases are TGCAGTGCTAAAGGGCGCTCCTACAATGAGCAGTTCTTC.

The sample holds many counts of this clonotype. CDR3 sequence reads: CASSSIVREPDTQYF. CDR3 sequence (DNA): TGTGCCAGCAGCTCAATCGTCAGGGAGCCAGATACGCAGTATTTT. The chain links TRBV11-2 to TRBJ2-3; either TRBD1 or TRBD2 may fit D (5 bases each). Germline CDR1 is SGHAT and CDR2 is FQNNGV. The germline V and J ends were trimmed by 4 bases and 4 bases, with 15 bases remaining between them. The CDR3 loop spans 15 amino acids. Full variable domain (remainder filled in from reference TRBV11-2 and TRBJ2-3): EAGVAQSPRYKIIEKRQSVAFWCNPISGHATLYWYQQILGQGPKLLIQFQNNGVVDDSQLPKDRFSAERLKGVDSTLKIQPAKLEDSAVYLCASSSIVREPDTQYFGPGTRLTVL.

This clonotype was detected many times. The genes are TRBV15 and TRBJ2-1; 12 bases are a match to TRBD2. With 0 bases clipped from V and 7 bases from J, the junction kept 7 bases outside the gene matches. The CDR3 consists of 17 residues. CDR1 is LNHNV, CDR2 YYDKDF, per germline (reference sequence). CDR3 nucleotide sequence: TGTGCCACCAGCAGAGATCCTTCTAGCGGGAGGGAGAATGAGCAGTTCTTC. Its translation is CATSRDPSSGRENEQFF.

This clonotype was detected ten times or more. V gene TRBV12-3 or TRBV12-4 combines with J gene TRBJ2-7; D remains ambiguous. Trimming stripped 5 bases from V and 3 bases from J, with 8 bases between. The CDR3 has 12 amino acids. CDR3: CASSLDHYEQYV. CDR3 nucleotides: TGTGCCAGCAGTCTGGACCACTACGAGCAGTACGTC.